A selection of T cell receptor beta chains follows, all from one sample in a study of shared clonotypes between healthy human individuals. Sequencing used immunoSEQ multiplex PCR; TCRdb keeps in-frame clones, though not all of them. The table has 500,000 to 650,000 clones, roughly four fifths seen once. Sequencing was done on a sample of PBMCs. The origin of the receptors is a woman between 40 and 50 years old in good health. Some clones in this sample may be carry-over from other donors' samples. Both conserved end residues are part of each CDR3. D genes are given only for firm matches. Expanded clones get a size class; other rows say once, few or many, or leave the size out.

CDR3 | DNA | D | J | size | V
CASGGRSHQPQHF | TGTGCCAGCGGAGGTAGGTCGCATCAGCCCCAGCATTTT | . | TRBJ1-5 | once | TRBV6-1
CAWSARTGTPYEQYF | TGTGCCTGGAGTGCACGGACAGGTACCCCCTACGAGCAGTACTTC | TRBD1 | TRBJ2-7 | . | TRBV30
CASRNRAPSYNEQFF | TGTGCCAGCAGAAACAGGGCCCCCTCCTACAATGAGCAGTTCTTC | . | TRBJ2-1 | . | TRBV27
CASSLVGGGLTSNQPQHF | TGTGCCAGCAGCTTGGTAGGAGGGGGACTTACGAGCAATCAGCCCCAGCATTTT | . | TRBJ1-5 | medium-sized | TRBV7-9
CASSLGSRGADTQYF | TGTGCCAGCAGCTTAGGCTCCCGGGGGGCAGATACGCAGTATTTT | TRBD2 | TRBJ2-3 | few | TRBV11-2
CASSPEAGYGYTF | TGTGCCAGCTCACCCGAGGCGGGCTATGGCTACACCTTC | . | TRBJ1-2 | . | TRBV18
CASSKTGGAGGYTF | TGTGCCAGCAGCAAAACAGGGGGCGCGGGTGGCTACACCTTC | TRBD1 | TRBJ1-2 | . | TRBV28
CASSLGGERSYEQYF | TGTGCCAGCAGTTTGGGGGGGGAGAGGTCCTACGAGCAGTACTTC | TRBD2 | TRBJ2-7 | . | TRBV28
CASSVGTNEKLFF | TGTGCCAGCAGTGTAGGGACTAATGAAAAACTGTTTTTT | . | TRBJ1-4 | few | TRBV2
CASSFGTSTGELFF | TGTGCCAGCAGTTTCGGGACTAGTACCGGGGAGCTGTTTTTT | TRBD2 | TRBJ2-2 | once | TRBV28
CASSPRRLAGTGELFF | TGTGCCAGCAGCCCCCGTCGGCTAGCGGGAACTGGGGAGCTGTTTTTT | TRBD2 | TRBJ2-2 | . | TRBV7-8
CSVESLAGDEQYF | TGCAGCGTTGAATCACTAGCGGGAGACGAGCAGTACTTC | TRBD2 | TRBJ2-7 | . | TRBV29-1
CASSYSYSGSRQETQYF | TGTGCCAGCAGTTACTCCTATAGCGGGAGTCGGCAAGAGACCCAGTACTTC | TRBD2 | TRBJ2-5 | . | TRBV28
CASSLQGFLDEQYF | TGTGCCAGCTCACTACAGGGTTTTCTGGACGAGCAGTACTTC | . | TRBJ2-7 | . | TRBV18
CSVEGRMDWSTEAFF | TGCAGCGTTGAAGGACGGATGGACTGGAGCACTGAAGCTTTCTTT | . | TRBJ1-1 | . | TRBV29-1
CASTGSGSHVDTQYF | TGTGCCAGCACCGGATCGGGGAGTCACGTAGATACGCAGTATTTT | . | TRBJ2-3 | . | TRBV7-9
CASSSPDRDIWETQYF | TGTGCCAGCAGCTCTCCCGACAGGGACATATGGGAGACCCAGTACTTC | TRBD1 | TRBJ2-5 | . | TRBV7-2
CASSLAGRVGYGYTF | TGTGCCAGCAGCTTAGCGGGGCGGGTAGGCTATGGCTACACCTTC | . | TRBJ1-2 | . | TRBV7-2
CASSLAGNSNQPQHF | TGTGCCAGCAGCTTAGCTGGGAATAGCAATCAGCCCCAGCATTTT | . | TRBJ1-5 | . | TRBV7-9
CSVRAGDFNYGYTF | TGCAGCGTTCGGGCAGGGGATTTTAACTATGGCTACACCTTC | . | TRBJ1-2 | few | TRBV29-1
CSVDVAGVTEETQYF | TGCAGCGTTGACGTAGCGGGGGTAACAGAAGAGACCCAGTACTTC | TRBD2 | TRBJ2-5 | . | TRBV29-1
CASSLVQRGPGEQYF | TGTGCCAGCAGCTTAGTGCAGAGGGGCCCGGGGGAGCAGTACTTC | . | TRBJ2-7 | . | TRBV7-9
CASSLASGSIHEQYF | TGTGCCAGCAGCTTGGCCAGCGGGAGTATCCACGAGCAGTACTTC | TRBD2 | TRBJ2-7 | . | TRBV5-4